This TCR beta chain was observed in a study of shared clonotypes between healthy human individuals. Study observations and caveats: Naive CD4 clonotypes overlapped across a handful of donors at about 5.2%.

With regard to this clone: Antigen: not known.

The assay was immunoSEQ multiplex PCR, and TCRdb's table has in-frame clones only and misses some. The data show roughly 1.4 million clones, 97% to 99% seen once. Germline assignment: CDR1 SGHRS and CDR2 YFSETQ. The CDR3 loop spans 14 amino acids. The V gene lost 3 bases and the J gene lost 7 bases, with 13 bases spanning the gap. The sample consisted of naive CD4+ T cells sorted from blood. Documented subset: CD45RA+ positively selected. J is TRBJ1-4 and V is TRBV5-1; D perhaps matches TRBD1 (5 bases). The source is a man between 25 and 39 years old in good health. Written as DNA, the CDR3 is TGCGCCAGCAGCTCAAGACAGCCGAGTGAAAAACTGTTTTTT. Its protein product is CASSSRQPSEKLFF.